What follows is one TCR beta chain and its context. Its target is not known. Though nominally healthy at sampling, donors likely had unrecorded immune exposures. CDR3 size: 12 residues. The germline CDR1 and CDR2 sequences are MNHEY and SMNVEV (reference sequence). The V end was cut by 5 bases, the J end by 11 bases, with 16 bases between. These data belong to a study of cytomegalovirus exposure and HLA in healthy donors. Study as a whole: The roughly 120 million unique TCR beta sequences, from about 179 million T cells, were found by an earlier analysis. Around 78 million unique TCRs, all from HLA-typed donors, were included in an early release of the data.

It was with 60 Vbeta and 13 Jbeta primers that the PCR ran. The method was immunoSEQ multiplex PCR; TCRdb's version includes in-frame clones alone and lacks a portion of them. There are fewer than 250,000 clones in the sample; 78% occur only once, and roughly 15% lies in the top ten. General study results and limits: Whilst most TCR sequences proved rare, a subset of public TCRs occurred across many donors.

Source material: PBMCs. This receptor was taken from a woman younger than 45 in good health and CMV-seropositive. This rearrangement joins TRBV27 to TRBJ2-7; perhaps TRBD2 as D (6 bases). CDR3 loop: CASSAGPAKEYF. Written as DNA, the CDR3 is TGTGCCAGCAGTGCGGGACCCGCGAAAGAGTACTTC.